This TCR beta chain is from a study of T-cell reconstitution after alpha-beta-depleted transplantation in children. General study points: Several hundred expanded graft clones reportedly supplied alpha-beta T cells about two months after transplant.

As it was prepared, the TCRbeta library received unique molecular identifiers. Each CDR3 protein is one row after TCRdb ran MiXCR on the PCR reads. The data contain 440,000 or so distinct CDR3 sequences, approximately 42% of them singletons. The CDR3 is 14 residues long. With 7 bases clipped from V and 4 bases from J, the junction kept 4 bases outside the gene matches. This clonotype was counted a few times. The antigen is undetermined. The sequence came from a girl aged 2 to 9 with aplastic anemia, due to receive a stem cell transplant. The chain employs TRBV12-3 or TRBV12-4 and TRBJ2-4; 10 nucleotides agree with TRBD2. The source was PBMCs, collected before TCRalphabeta/CD19-depleted stem cell transplant. Here the CDR3 DNA reads TGTGCCAGCACCAGTAGCGGGAGGAAAAACATTCAGTACTTC. Its protein is CASTSSGRKNIQYF.